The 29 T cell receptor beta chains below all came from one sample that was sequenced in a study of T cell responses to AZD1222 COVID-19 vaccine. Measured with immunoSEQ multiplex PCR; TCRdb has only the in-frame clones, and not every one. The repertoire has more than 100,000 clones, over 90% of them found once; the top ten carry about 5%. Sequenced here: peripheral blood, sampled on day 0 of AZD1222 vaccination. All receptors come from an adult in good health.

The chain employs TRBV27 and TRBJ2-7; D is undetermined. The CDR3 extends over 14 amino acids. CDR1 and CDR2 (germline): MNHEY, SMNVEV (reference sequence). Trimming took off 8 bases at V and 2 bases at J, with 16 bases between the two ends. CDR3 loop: CASSPQNPAYEQYF. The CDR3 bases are TGTGCCAGCTCCCCCCAGAACCCCGCCTACGAGCAGTACTTC.

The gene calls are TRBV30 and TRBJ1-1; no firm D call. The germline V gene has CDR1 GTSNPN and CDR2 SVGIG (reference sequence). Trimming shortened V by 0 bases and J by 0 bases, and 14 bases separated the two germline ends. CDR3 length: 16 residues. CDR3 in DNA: TGTGCCTGGAGTGTACTAGGCGGGATCCTGAACACTGAAGCTTTCTTT. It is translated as CAWSVLGGILNTEAFF.

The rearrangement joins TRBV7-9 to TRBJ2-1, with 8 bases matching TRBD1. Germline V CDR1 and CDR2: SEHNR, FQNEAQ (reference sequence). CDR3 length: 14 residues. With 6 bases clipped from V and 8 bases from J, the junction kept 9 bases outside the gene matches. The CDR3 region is CASRDRASSDEQFF. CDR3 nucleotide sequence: TGTGCCAGCAGGGACAGGGCGTCTAGCGATGAGCAGTTCTTC. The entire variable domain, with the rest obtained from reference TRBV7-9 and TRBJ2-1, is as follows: DTGVSQNPRHKITKRGQNVTFRCDPISEHNRLYWYRQTLGQGPEFLTYFQNEAQLEKSRLLSDRFSAERPKGSFSTLEIQRTEQGDSAMYLCASRDRASSDEQFFGPGTRLTVL.

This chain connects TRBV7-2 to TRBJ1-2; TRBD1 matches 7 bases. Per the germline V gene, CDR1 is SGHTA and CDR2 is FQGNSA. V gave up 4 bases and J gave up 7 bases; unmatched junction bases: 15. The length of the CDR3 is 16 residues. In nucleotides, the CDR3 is TGTGCCAGCAGCTCTACCCGGGGCAGGGGGATCTCTGGCTACACCTTC. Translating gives CASSSTRGRGISGYTF.

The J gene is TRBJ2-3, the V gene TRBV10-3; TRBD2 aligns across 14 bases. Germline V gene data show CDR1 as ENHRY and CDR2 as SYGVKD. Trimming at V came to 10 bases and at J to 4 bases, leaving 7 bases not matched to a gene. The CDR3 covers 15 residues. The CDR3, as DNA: TGTGCCACGAGACTAGCGGGAGGGCCCGCAGATACGCAGTATTTT. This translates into CATRLAGGPADTQYF.

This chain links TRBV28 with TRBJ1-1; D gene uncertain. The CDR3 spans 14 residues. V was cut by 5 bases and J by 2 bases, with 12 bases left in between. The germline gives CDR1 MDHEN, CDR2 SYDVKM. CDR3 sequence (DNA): TGTGCCAGCAGTCCCCGGGCCCCTAACACTGAAGCTTTCTTT. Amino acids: CASSPRAPNTEAFF.

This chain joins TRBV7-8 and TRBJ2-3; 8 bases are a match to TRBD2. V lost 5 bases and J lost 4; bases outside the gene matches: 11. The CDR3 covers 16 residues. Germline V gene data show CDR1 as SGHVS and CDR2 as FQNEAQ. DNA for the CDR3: TGTGCCAGCAGCCGCACAGCGGGAGCAACGGCAGATACGCAGTATTTT. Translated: CASSRTAGATADTQYF. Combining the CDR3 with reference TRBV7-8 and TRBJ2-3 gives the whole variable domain GAGVSQSPRYKVAKRGQDVALRCDPISGHVSLFWYQQALGQGPEFLTYFQNEAQLDKSGLPSDRFFAERPEGSVSTLKIQRTQQEDSAVYLCASSRTAGATADTQYFGPGTRLTVL.

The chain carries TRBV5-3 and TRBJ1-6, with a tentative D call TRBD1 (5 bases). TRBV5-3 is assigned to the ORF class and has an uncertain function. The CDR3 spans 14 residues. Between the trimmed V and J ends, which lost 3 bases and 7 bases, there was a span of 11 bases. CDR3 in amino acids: CARSSRERNSPLHF. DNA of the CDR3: TGTGCCAGAAGCTCCAGGGAGCGAAATTCACCCCTCCACTTT.

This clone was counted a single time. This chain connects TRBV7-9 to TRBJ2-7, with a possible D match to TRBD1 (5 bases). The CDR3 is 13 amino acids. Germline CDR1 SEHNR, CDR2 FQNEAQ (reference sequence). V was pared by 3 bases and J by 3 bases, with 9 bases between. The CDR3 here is CASSFRQGYEQYF. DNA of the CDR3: TGTGCCAGCAGCTTCAGGCAGGGCTACGAGCAGTACTTC. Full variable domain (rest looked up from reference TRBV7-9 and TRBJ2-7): DTGVSQNPRHKITKRGQNVTFRCDPISEHNRLYWYRQTLGQGPEFLTYFQNEAQLEKSRLLSDRFSAERPKGSFSTLEIQRTEQGDSAMYLCASSFRQGYEQYFGPGTRLTVT.

The CDR3 loop is CASSYRGGGLTNEKLFF. The CDR3 coding sequence is TGTGCCAGCAGCTACCGGGGAGGGGGCCTAACTAATGAAAAACTGTTTTTT. This chain joins TRBV7-9 and TRBJ1-4; 7 positions agree with TRBD1. This CDR3 has 17 residues. The junction had 9 bases not matched to a gene; V was cut back by 4 bases and J by 1 base. CDR1 is SEHNR, CDR2 FQNEAQ, per germline (reference sequence).

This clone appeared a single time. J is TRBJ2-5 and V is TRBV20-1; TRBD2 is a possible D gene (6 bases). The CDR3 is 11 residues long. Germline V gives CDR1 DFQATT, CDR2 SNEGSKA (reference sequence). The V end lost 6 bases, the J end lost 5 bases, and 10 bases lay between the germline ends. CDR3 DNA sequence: TGCAGTGCCGGGGCGGGGGAGACCCAGTACTTC. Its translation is CSAGAGETQYF.

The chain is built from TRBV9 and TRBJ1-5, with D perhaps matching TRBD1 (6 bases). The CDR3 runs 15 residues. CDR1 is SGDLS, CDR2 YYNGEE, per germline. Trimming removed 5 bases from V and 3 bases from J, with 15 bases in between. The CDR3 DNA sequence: TGTGCCAGCAGTAGTGGTGGGGACAACAATCAGCCCCAGCATTTT. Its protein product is CASSSGGDNNQPQHF.

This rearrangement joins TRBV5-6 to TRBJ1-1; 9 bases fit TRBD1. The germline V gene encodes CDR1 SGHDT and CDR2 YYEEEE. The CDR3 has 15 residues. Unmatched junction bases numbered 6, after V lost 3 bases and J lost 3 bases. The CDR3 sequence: CASSSTGGVYTEAFF. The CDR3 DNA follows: TGTGCCAGCAGCTCAACAGGGGGCGTCTACACTGAAGCTTTCTTT.

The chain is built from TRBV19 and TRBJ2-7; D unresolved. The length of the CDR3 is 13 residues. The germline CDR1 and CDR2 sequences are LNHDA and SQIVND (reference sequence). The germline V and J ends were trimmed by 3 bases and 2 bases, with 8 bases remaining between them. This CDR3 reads CASSIRETYEQYF. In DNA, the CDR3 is TGTGCCAGTAGTATTAGGGAAACCTACGAGCAGTACTTC.

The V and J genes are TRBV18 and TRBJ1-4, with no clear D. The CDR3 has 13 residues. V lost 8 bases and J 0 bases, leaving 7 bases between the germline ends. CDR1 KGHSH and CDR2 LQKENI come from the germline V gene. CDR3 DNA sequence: TGTGCCAGCCAACGAACAACTAATGAAAAACTGTTTTTT. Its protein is CASQRTTNEKLFF.

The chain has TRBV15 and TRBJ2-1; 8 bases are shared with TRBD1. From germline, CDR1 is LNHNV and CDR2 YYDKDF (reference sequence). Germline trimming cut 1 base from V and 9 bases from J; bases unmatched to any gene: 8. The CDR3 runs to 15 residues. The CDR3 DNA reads TGTGCCACCAGCAGAGCCGGACAGGGTAAAGGTGAGCAGTTCTTC. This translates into CATSRAGQGKGEQFF.

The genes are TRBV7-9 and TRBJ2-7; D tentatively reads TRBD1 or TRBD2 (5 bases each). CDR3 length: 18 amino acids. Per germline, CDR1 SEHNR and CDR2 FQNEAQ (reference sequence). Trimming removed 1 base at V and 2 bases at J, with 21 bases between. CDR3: CASSLGGASAGPTYEQYF. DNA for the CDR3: TGTGCCAGCAGCTTAGGAGGGGCGTCGGCAGGGCCCACCTACGAGCAGTACTTC.

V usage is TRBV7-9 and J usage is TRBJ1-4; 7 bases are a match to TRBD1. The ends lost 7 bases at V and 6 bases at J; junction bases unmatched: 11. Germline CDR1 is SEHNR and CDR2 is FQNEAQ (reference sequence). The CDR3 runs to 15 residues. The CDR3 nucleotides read TGTGCCAGCAACTTCTTTACAGGGGTCGATGAAAAACTGTTTTTT. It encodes CASNFFTGVDEKLFF.

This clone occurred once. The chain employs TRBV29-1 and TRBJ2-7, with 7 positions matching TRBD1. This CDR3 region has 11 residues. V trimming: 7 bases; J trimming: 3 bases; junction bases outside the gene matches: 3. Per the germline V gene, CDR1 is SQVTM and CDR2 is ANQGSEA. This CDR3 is CSARGNYEQYF. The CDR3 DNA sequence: TGCAGCGCCAGGGGGAACTACGAGCAGTACTTC.

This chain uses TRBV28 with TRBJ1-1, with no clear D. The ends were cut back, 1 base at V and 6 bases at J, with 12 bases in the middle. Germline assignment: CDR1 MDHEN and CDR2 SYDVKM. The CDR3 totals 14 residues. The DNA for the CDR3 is TGTGCCAGCAGTTTATCCCGGTTGCGGGCTGAAGCTTTCTTT. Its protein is CASSLSRLRAEAFF.

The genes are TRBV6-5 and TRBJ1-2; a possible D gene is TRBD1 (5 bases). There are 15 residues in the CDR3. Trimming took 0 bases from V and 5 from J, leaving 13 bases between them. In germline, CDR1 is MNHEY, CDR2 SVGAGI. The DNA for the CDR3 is TGTGCCAGCAGTTACTCCCGCCATGAGGGGTATGGCTACACCTTC. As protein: CASSYSRHEGYGYTF.

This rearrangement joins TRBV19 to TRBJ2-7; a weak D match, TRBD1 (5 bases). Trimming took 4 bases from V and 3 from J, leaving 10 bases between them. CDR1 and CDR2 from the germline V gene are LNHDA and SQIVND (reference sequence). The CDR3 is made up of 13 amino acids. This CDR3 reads CASSRDSFYEQYF. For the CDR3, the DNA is TGTGCCAGTAGTAGAGACAGCTTCTACGAGCAGTACTTC.

The CDR3: CASRLSGTGGGYTF. The DNA for the CDR3 is TGTGCCAGCAGATTATCCGGGACAGGGGGTGGCTACACCTTC. The chain is built from TRBV6-5 and TRBJ1-2; 11 bases are shared with TRBD1. V lost 6 bases to trimming and J lost 7 bases; unmatched junction nucleotides: 7. Germline CDR1 is MNHEY and CDR2 is SVGAGI. The CDR3 has 14 residues.

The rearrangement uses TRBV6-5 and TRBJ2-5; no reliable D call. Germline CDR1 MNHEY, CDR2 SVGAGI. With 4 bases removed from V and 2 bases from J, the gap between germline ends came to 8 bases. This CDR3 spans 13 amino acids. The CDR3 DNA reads TGTGCCAGCAGTTCCTACAGACAAGAGACCCAGTACTTC. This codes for CASSSYRQETQYF.

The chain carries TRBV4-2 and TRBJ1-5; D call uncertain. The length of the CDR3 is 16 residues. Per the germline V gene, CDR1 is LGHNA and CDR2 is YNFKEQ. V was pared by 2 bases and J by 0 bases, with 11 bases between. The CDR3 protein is CASSQLASYSNQPQHF. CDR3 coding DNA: TGTGCCAGCAGCCAACTTGCGAGCTATAGCAATCAGCCCCAGCATTTT.

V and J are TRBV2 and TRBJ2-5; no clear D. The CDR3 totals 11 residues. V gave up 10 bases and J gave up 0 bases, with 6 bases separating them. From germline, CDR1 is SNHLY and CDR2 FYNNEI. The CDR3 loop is CANNYQETQYF. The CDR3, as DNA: TGTGCCAACAATTACCAAGAGACCCAGTACTTC.

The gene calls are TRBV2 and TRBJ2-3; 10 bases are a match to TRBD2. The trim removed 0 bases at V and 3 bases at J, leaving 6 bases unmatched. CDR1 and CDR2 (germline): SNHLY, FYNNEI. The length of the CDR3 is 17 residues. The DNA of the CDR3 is TGTGCCAGCAGTGAAGCGCTATGGACTAGCGGTACAGATACGCAGTATTTT. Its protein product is CASSEALWTSGTDTQYF.

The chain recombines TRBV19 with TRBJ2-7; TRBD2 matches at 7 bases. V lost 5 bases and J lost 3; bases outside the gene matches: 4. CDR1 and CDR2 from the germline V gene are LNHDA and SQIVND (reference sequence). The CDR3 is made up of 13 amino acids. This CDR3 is CASSPWGGYEQYF. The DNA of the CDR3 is TGTGCCAGTAGTCCCTGGGGGGGCTACGAGCAGTACTTC.

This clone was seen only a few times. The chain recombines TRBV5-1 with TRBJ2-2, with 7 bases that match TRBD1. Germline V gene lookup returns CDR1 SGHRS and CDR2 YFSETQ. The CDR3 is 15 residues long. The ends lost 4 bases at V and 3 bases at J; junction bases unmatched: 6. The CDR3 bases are TGCGCCAGCAGCAACAGGGGTCCCGACACCGGGGAGCTGTTTTTT. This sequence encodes CASSNRGPDTGELFF. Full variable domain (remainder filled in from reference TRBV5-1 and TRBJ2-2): KAGVTQTPRYLIKTRGQQVTLSCSPISGHRSVSWYQQTPGQGLQFLFEYFSETQRNKGNFPGRFSGRQFSNSRSEMNVSTLELGDSALYLCASSNRGPDTGELFFGEGSRLTVL.